One and the same sample provided the 25 T cell receptor beta chains below, sequenced in a study of CD8+ T cells in alopecia areata. As for treatment: oral pan-JAK inhibitor, 5-10 mg twice daily. Reverse transcribed after extraction, RNA yielded cDNA as the sequencing template. Sequencing was performed with immunoSEQ multiplex PCR; in TCRdb, only in-frame clones are kept and a portion is missing. Of about 200,000 clones listed, less than 65% are singletons. The specimen was CD4+ T cells sorted from blood, collected at week 24, from a patient treated with tofacitinib. The receptors here all came from a human donor with alopecia areata.

The CDR3 DNA follows: TGCAGCGCGTGTCAGGACAGGGATGCTTTCTTT. This sequence encodes CSACQDRDAFF. This chain links TRBV29-1 with TRBJ1-1, with 8 positions matching TRBD1. This CDR3 comprises 11 residues. Germline V gene sequence: CDR1 SQVTM, CDR2 ANQGSEA. V lost 7 bases to trimming and J lost 11 bases; unmatched junction nucleotides: 9. The variable domain in full, completed from reference TRBV29-1 and TRBJ1-1, reads SAVISQKPSRDICQRGTSLTIQCQVDSQVTMMFWYRQQPGQSLTLIATANQGSEATYESGFVIDKFPISRPNLTFSTLTVSNMSPEDSSIYLCSACQDRDAFFGQGTRLTVV.

V usage is TRBV29-1 and J usage is TRBJ2-6; D might be TRBD1 (5 bases). Per germline, CDR1 SQVTM and CDR2 ANQGSEA. Deletions cut 7 bases from V and 1 base from J, with 17 bases between. The CDR3 is 16 residues long. CDR3 loop: CSARTGSPSGANVLTF. In DNA, the CDR3 is TGCAGCGCCCGCACAGGTTCCCCTTCTGGGGCCAACGTCCTGACTTTC.

The chain couples TRBV4-3 to TRBJ1-1; tentatively, D is TRBD1 (6 bases). Germline V CDR1 and CDR2: LGHNA, YSLEER. Trimming stripped 0 bases from V and 11 bases from J, with 13 bases between. The CDR3 is made up of 13 amino acids. The CDR3: CASSQDTGYGAFF. The CDR3 DNA is TGCGCCAGCAGCCAAGATACAGGGTATGGGGCTTTCTTT.

This rearrangement joins TRBV4-1 to TRBJ1-2; 7 bases agree with TRBD1. Germline trimming cut 2 bases from V and 5 bases from J; bases unmatched to any gene: 11. Germline loops: CDR1 MGHRA, CDR2 YSYEKL. The length of the CDR3 is 16 residues. The CDR3: CASSQQGDTLAYGYTF. The DNA for the CDR3 is TGCGCCAGCAGCCAACAGGGGGATACGCTCGCGTATGGCTACACCTTC.

The chain carries TRBV30 and TRBJ2-2; tentatively, D is TRBD1 or TRBD2 (5 bases each). The CDR3 contains 14 residues. Between the trimmed V and J ends, which lost 2 bases and 5 bases, there was a span of 12 bases. Looked up from germline, CDR1 is GTSNPN and CDR2 is SVGIG (reference sequence). CDR3 sequence: CAWSNQGATGELFF. For the CDR3, the DNA is TGTGCCTGGAGTAACCAGGGAGCTACCGGGGAGCTGTTTTTT.

CDR3 sequence: CSARRDYLGEQYF. The CDR3 DNA reads TGCAGCGCCCGGCGGGACTACTTGGGCGAGCAGTACTTC. This sequence joins TRBV29-1 and TRBJ2-7; 7 positions agree with TRBD2. This CDR3 has 13 amino acids. V lost 7 bases, J lost 6 bases, and 12 bases stayed unmatched. Germline-derived CDR1 and CDR2 are SQVTM and ANQGSEA.

The V gene is TRBV7-2, the J gene TRBJ2-5; D is tentatively TRBD1 or TRBD2 (5 bases each). The germline CDR1 and CDR2 sequences are SGHTA and FQGNSA. Trimming removed 1 base from V and 5 bases from J, with 14 bases in between. This CDR3 has 15 amino acids. CDR3 bases: TGTGCCAGCAGCTTAGGGGGCACTAGAATGGAGACCCAGTACTTC. As protein: CASSLGGTRMETQYF.

This rearrangement joins TRBV6-5 to TRBJ2-3, with 8 nucleotides matching TRBD2. The junction had 12 bases not matched to a gene; V was cut back by 6 bases and J by 10 bases. The CDR3 consists of 14 residues. Germline V gene lookup returns CDR1 MNHEY and CDR2 SVGAGI. The CDR3 loop reads CASRLGSGVGAQYF. The CDR3 region has the DNA TGTGCCAGCAGGCTCGGTAGCGGGGTGGGTGCGCAGTATTTT.

This clone was seen only a few times. The chain joins TRBV7-8 to TRBJ2-3, with a tentative D call TRBD2 (7 bases). V was cut by 2 bases and J by 4 bases, with 13 bases left in between. Germline V CDR1 and CDR2: SGHVS, FQNEAQ. This CDR3 has 15 residues. CDR3 residues: CASSLPRGGPDTQYF. The DNA of the CDR3 is TGTGCCAGCAGCTTACCGAGGGGGGGGCCAGATACGCAGTATTTT.

This clone was counted a few times. The chain joins TRBV21-1 to TRBJ1-4; the table's D call, TRBD1, has no DNA check behind it. TRBV21-1 is tagged as a pseudogene. The CDR3 has 15 amino acids. In nucleotides, the CDR3 is TGTGCCAGCAGCAACCCGACAGGGCATAATGAAAAACTGTTTTTT. Protein sequence: CASSNPTGHNEKLFF.

The chain combines TRBV7-3 with TRBJ2-1; D gene uncertain. Germline V gene lookup returns CDR1 SGHTA and CDR2 FQGTGA. The CDR3 runs 15 residues. Trimming stripped 5 bases from V and 8 bases from J, with 19 bases between. The CDR3 bases are TGTGCCAGCAGCCCCCTGGGTAGCTGGAAGGATGAGCAGTTCTTC. Its protein product is CASSPLGSWKDEQFF.

This clone was counted a few times. Other DNA sequences of this sample code for an identical CDR3. V usage is TRBV29-1 and J usage is TRBJ1-1; D unresolved. Germline V gene lookup returns CDR1 SQVTM and CDR2 ANQGSEA. This CDR3 is 11 amino acids long. Between the trimmed V and J ends, which lost 4 bases and 0 bases, there was a span of 3 bases. In DNA form, the CDR3 reads TGCAGCGTTGGACTGAACACTGAAGCTTTCTTT. This sequence encodes CSVGLNTEAFF.

V is TRBV30 and J is TRBJ2-1, with TRBD2 matching over 7 bases. With V trimmed by 0 bases and J by 6 bases, 14 bases remained unmatched. Germline CDR1 and CDR2: GTSNPN and SVGIG (reference sequence). This CDR3 has 17 amino acids. As DNA, the CDR3 is TGTGCCTGGAGTGTGTCCCGGAGCGGGGTGACTCGCAATGAGCAGTTCTTC. It encodes CAWSVSRSGVTRNEQFF.

This clone has a count of ten or more. The chain has TRBV30 and TRBJ1-4; D not certain. The length of the CDR3 is 15 residues. The germline V gene has CDR1 GTSNPN and CDR2 SVGIG (reference sequence). The germline V and J ends were trimmed by 1 base and 0 bases, with 9 bases remaining between them. The CDR3, as DNA: TGTGCCTGGAGTGCCCACACAGCAACTAATGAAAAACTGTTTTTT. Translated: CAWSAHTATNEKLFF.

The chain carries TRBV5-6 and TRBJ1-1, with D perhaps TRBD1 (6 bases). The V gene's germline CDR1 is SGHDT and CDR2 YYEEEE. Trimming removed 6 bases at V and 4 bases at J, with 19 bases between. The CDR3 spans 15 residues. CDR3 region: CASTPEGGWGTEAFF. CDR3 nucleotides: TGTGCCAGCACCCCGGAGGGGGGTTGGGGCACTGAAGCTTTCTTT.

This clone occurred a few times. The chain carries TRBV6-6 and TRBJ2-1, with a weak D call TRBD1 (5 bases). The ends were cut back, 6 bases at V and 4 bases at J, with 13 bases in the middle. Germline lookup yields CDR1 MNHNY and CDR2 SVGAGI (reference sequence). This CDR3 is 14 amino acids long. Here the CDR3 reads CASSQATVYNEQFF. For the CDR3, the DNA is TGTGCCAGCAGCCAAGCGACAGTTTACAATGAGCAGTTCTTC.

DNA of the CDR3: TGTGCCAGCAGGGAGACAGGGGTTGGGGCCAACGTCCTGACTTTC. Amino acid sequence: CASRETGVGANVLTF. This rearrangement joins TRBV2 to TRBJ2-6; the match to TRBD1 covers 8 bases. The CDR3 totals 15 residues. Germline CDR1 SNHLY, CDR2 FYNNEI. V trimming: 6 bases; J trimming: 3 bases; junction bases outside the gene matches: 4.

The chain couples TRBV30 to TRBJ1-1; 7 bases align to TRBD1. CDR1 is GTSNPN, CDR2 SVGIG, per germline (reference sequence). CDR3 size: 17 residues. With V trimmed by 3 bases and J by 5 bases, 18 bases remained unmatched. In nucleotides, the CDR3 is TGTGCCTGGAGAGGACGGCAGGGGGTTAGAGCAGCGACTGAAGCTTTCTTT. Protein product: CAWRGRQGVRAATEAFF.

The chain uses TRBV29-1 and TRBJ2-7; TRBD1 matches at 7 bases. Germline V lookup: CDR1 SQVTM, CDR2 ANQGSEA. The J segment lost 4 bases and the V segment lost 2 bases, leaving 2 bases of the junction unmatched. CDR3 size: 12 residues. This CDR3 reads CSVETGVYEQYF. For the CDR3, the DNA is TGCAGCGTTGAAACAGGGGTGTACGAGCAGTACTTC.

The V gene is TRBV30, the J gene TRBJ2-1, with TRBD1 matching over 7 bases. There are 12 residues in the CDR3. From germline, CDR1 is GTSNPN and CDR2 SVGIG (reference sequence). The V and J ends lost 3 bases and 5 bases, in that order; junction bases with no gene match: 1. The CDR3, as DNA: TGTGCCTGGAGGACAGGGAACAATGAGCAGTTCTTC. Protein: CAWRTGNNEQFF.

This clone has more than one count but fewer than ten. This sample includes further DNA sequences coding for the same CDR3. The chain joins TRBV29-1 to TRBJ1-1, with unresolved D. The CDR3 extends over 13 amino acids. The germline V gene has CDR1 SQVTM and CDR2 ANQGSEA. V dropped 2 bases and J dropped 0 bases, with 7 bases sitting between them. The CDR3 here is CSVETRMNTEAFF. In nucleotides, the CDR3 is TGCAGCGTTGAAACCCGAATGAACACTGAAGCTTTCTTT.

The CDR3 sequence: CAWSVWTGKGLGYGYTF. The CDR3 nucleotides are TGTGCCTGGAGTGTTTGGACAGGGAAAGGGCTAGGCTATGGCTACACCTTC. The chain combines TRBV30 with TRBJ1-2; 8 bases agree with TRBD1. The germline gives CDR1 GTSNPN, CDR2 SVGIG (reference sequence). V trimming: 0 bases; J trimming: 4 bases; junction bases outside the gene matches: 13. This CDR3 region has 17 residues.

The chain combines TRBV14 with TRBJ2-2; maybe TRBD1 (5 bases). CDR1 is SGHDN and CDR2 is FVKESK in the germline V gene. Deletions cut 1 base from V and 6 bases from J, with 9 bases between. The CDR3 contains 14 residues. The DNA for the CDR3 is TGTGCCAGCAGCCAAGCAGGGAAGGCCGGGGAGCTGTTTTTT. It encodes CASSQAGKAGELFF. The full variable domain, its missing parts supplied by reference TRBV14 and TRBJ2-2, is EAGVTQFPSHSVIEKGQTVTLRCDPISGHDNLYWYRRVMGKEIKFLLHFVKESKQDESGMPNNRFLAERTGGTYSTLKVQPAELEDSGVYFCASSQAGKAGELFFGEGSRLTVL.

The chain uses TRBV29-1 and TRBJ1-1; a weak D match, TRBD1 (6 bases). The CDR3 spans 11 residues. V was cut by 3 bases and J by 5 bases, with 7 bases left in between. Germline V lookup: CDR1 SQVTM, CDR2 ANQGSEA. The CDR3 coding sequence is TGCAGCGTTGAGCAGGGGACTGAAGCTTTCTTT. As protein: CSVEQGTEAFF.

The V and J genes are TRBV18 and TRBJ1-6, with TRBD1 matching 7 bases. Germline V gene sequence: CDR1 KGHSH, CDR2 LQKENI. This CDR3 contains 16 residues. Losses at the gene ends were 5 bases for V and 7 bases for J; bases not matched to a gene: 11. The DNA of the CDR3 is TGTGCCAGCTCATCACGAGTACAGGGGATCAATTCACCCCTCCACTTT. Its protein product is CASSSRVQGINSPLHF.